The 29 T cell receptor beta chains in this list originate from one sample, sequenced in a study of spatial heterogeneity in lung cancer. Study results and limitations: One measure, the expanded intratumoral alpha and beta TCR count, tracked tumor mutation counts.

No antigen has been assigned to these receptors. In TCRdb, the 5' RACE reads were re-called with MiXCR into one record per CDR3 protein. The sample contains some 6,300 distinct CDR3 sequences, around 1.3% of which appear only once. Time point indicated: sample taken at primary tumor resection. Source: lung tumor tissue, taken at surgery. All receptors derive from a male donor with early-stage non-small cell lung cancer.

This clonotype is labeled as medium-sized. The chain combines TRBV4-2 with TRBJ1-1; maybe TRBD1 (5 bases). The CDR3 covers 15 residues. Germline assignment: CDR1 LGHNA and CDR2 YNFKEQ. V lost 0 bases and J lost 5, with 13 bases in between. DNA of the CDR3: TGTGCCAGCAGCCAAGAAGGGCAGGGCTATACTGAAGCTTTCTTT. Translated: CASSQEGQGYTEAFF.

This clonotype is labeled as medium-sized. The DNA for the CDR3 is TGTGCCAGCAGCGTAGGCGGGAGGGCCCGGGAGACCCAGTACTTC. This sequence encodes CASSVGGRARETQYF. The chain uses TRBV9 and TRBJ2-5; 9 bases align to TRBD2. The J segment lost 5 bases and the V segment lost 0 bases, leaving 5 bases of the junction unmatched. Germline CDR1 and CDR2: SGDLS and YYNGEE. This CDR3 is 15 amino acids long.

By share, this clonotype counts as medium-sized. V gene TRBV2 combines with J gene TRBJ2-7; 7 bases are shared with TRBD1. This CDR3 is built from 14 residues. Losses at the gene ends were 4 bases for V and 1 base for J; bases not matched to a gene: 4. CDR1 SNHLY and CDR2 FYNNEI come from the germline V gene. CDR3 in amino acids: CASSVGTESYEQYF. The CDR3 region has the DNA TGTGCCAGCAGTGTCGGGACAGAGTCCTACGAGCAGTACTTC.

This clonotype was observed at least ten times. CDR3 protein: CASSPGPFSRQPQHF. DNA for the CDR3: TGTGCCAGCAGCCCCGGACCGTTTAGTCGTCAGCCCCAGCATTTT. This sequence joins TRBV6-6 and TRBJ1-5, with D hard to call. Germline CDR1 is MNHNY and CDR2 is SVGAGI (reference sequence). This CDR3 has 15 amino acids. The V end lost 6 bases, the J end lost 6 bases, and 18 bases lay between the germline ends.

In this sample, this clonotype turned up many times. The CDR3 DNA reads TGTGCCAGCAGCAGGCTCACAGATACGCAGTATTTT. Its translation: CASSRLTDTQYF. The chain is built from TRBV19 and TRBJ2-3, with unresolved D. This CDR3 is 12 amino acids long. Germline V gives CDR1 LNHDA, CDR2 SQIVND (reference sequence). The V gene lost 9 bases and the J gene lost 2 bases, with 9 bases spanning the gap.

This clonotype was recorded many times. The gene calls are TRBV7-8 and TRBJ2-3, with a possible D match to TRBD2 (7 bases). V gave up 2 bases and J gave up 6 bases, with 12 bases separating them. Germline V gene data show CDR1 as SGHVS and CDR2 as FQNEAQ. The CDR3 consists of 14 residues. CDR3 region: CASSLRGGVDTQYF. The CDR3 DNA follows: TGTGCCAGCAGCTTAAGGGGGGGGGTGGATACGCAGTATTTT.

Judged by abundance, this clonotype is medium-sized (0.01 to 0.1%). The CDR3 is CASSGLDREVYGYTF. The CDR3 DNA is TGTGCCAGCAGTGGTCTGGACAGGGAAGTCTATGGCTACACCTTC. The chain joins TRBV6-1 to TRBJ1-2; 8 bases are shared with TRBD1. Looked up from germline, CDR1 is MNHNS and CDR2 is SASEGT. The CDR3 spans 15 residues. The V segment lost 4 bases and the J segment 4 bases; nucleotides outside the gene matches: 8.

This clonotype was counted ten times or more. The gene calls are TRBV6-1 and TRBJ1-2, with D possibly TRBD1 on 5 matching bases. The CDR3 has 17 residues. The V end was cut by 0 bases, the J end by 4 bases, with 18 bases between. Looked up from germline, CDR1 is MNHNS and CDR2 is SASEGT. The CDR3 nucleotides are TGTGCCAGCAGTGAAGCGTTTGGACACTCCTCTGGCTATGGCTACACCTTC. Its translation is CASSEAFGHSSGYGYTF.

In its sample, this clonotype was seen many times. This rearrangement joins TRBV5-6 to TRBJ2-2, with 13 bases that match TRBD2. The ends lost 4 bases at V and 5 bases at J; junction bases unmatched: 11. In germline, CDR1 is SGHDT, CDR2 YYEEEE. The length of the CDR3 is 18 residues. CDR3 DNA: TGTGCCAGCAGCGGTGGGACTAGCGGGATTTTGGCTACCGGGGAGCTGTTTTTT. This translates into CASSGGTSGILATGELFF.

This clonotype is categorized as medium-sized (0.01 to 0.1%). The chain uses TRBV5-1 and TRBJ2-1; D might be TRBD2 (5 bases). The V end lost 0 bases, the J end lost 8 bases, and 12 bases lay between the germline ends. This CDR3 has 14 amino acids. Germline V gene sequence: CDR1 SGHRS, CDR2 YFSETQ. The CDR3 is CASSLVWETDEQFF. DNA for the CDR3: TGCGCCAGCAGCTTGGTCTGGGAGACCGATGAGCAGTTCTTC.

This clonotype counts as medium-sized. The CDR3 protein is CASSEVPGGETQYF. The CDR3 nucleotides read TGTGCCAGCAGTGAAGTCCCCGGGGGAGAGACCCAGTACTTC. The chain uses TRBV2 and TRBJ2-5; possibly TRBD2 for D (6 bases). Looked up from germline, CDR1 is SNHLY and CDR2 is FYNNEI. Trimming left V 1 base short and J 4 bases short, with 10 bases between. The CDR3 contains 14 residues.

This clonotype is labeled as medium-sized (0.01 to 0.1%). V is TRBV3-1 and J is TRBJ1-1; a weak D match, TRBD1 (6 bases). Germline CDR1 is LGHDT and CDR2 is YNNKEL (reference sequence). The CDR3 runs to 18 residues. Between the trimmed V and J ends, which lost 1 base and 1 base, there was a span of 19 bases. CDR3 in amino acids: CASSQGPTVGGRNTEAFF. The CDR3 DNA reads TGTGCCAGCAGCCAAGGCCCGACGGTGGGGGGCAGGAACACTGAAGCTTTCTTT.

This clonotype is medium-sized. The chain couples TRBV6-2 or TRBV6-3 to TRBJ2-1; TRBD1 aligns across 7 bases. With V trimmed by 6 bases and J by 10 bases, 18 bases remained unmatched. Germline V gene data show CDR1 as MNHEY and CDR2 as SVGEGT. The CDR3 length is 16 residues. The CDR3: CASRSSQQGSGWEQFF. CDR3 DNA: TGTGCCAGCAGATCTTCTCAACAGGGGTCAGGGTGGGAGCAGTTCTTC.

This clonotype has ten or more counts. The CDR3 loop is CASSLKRTVAFF. The CDR3 coding sequence is TGTGCCAGCAGCTTAAAAAGGACGGTAGCTTTCTTT. The V and J genes are TRBV13 and TRBJ1-1; no firm D call. Trimming removed 2 bases at V and 10 bases at J, with 11 bases between. Germline lookup yields CDR1 PRHDT and CDR2 FYEKMQ (reference sequence). This CDR3 has 12 amino acids.

Ten or more counts support this clonotype. This chain joins TRBV5-1 and TRBJ2-3; possible D gene TRBD2, 5 bases. This CDR3 is built from 13 residues. V was trimmed by 4 bases and J by 1 base, leaving 7 bases between them. CDR1 and CDR2 from the germline V gene are SGHRS and YFSETQ. CDR3 protein: CASSRDGTDTQYF. In DNA, the CDR3 is TGCGCCAGCAGCCGGGATGGCACAGATACGCAGTATTTT. Full variable domain (rest looked up from reference TRBV5-1 and TRBJ2-3): KAGVTQTPRYLIKTRGQQVTLSCSPISGHRSVSWYQQTPGQGLQFLFEYFSETQRNKGNFPGRFSGRQFSNSRSEMNVSTLELGDSALYLCASSRDGTDTQYFGPGTRLTVL.

This clonotype occurred many times. This rearrangement joins TRBV6-2 or TRBV6-3 to TRBJ2-7, with D tentatively TRBD1 (5 bases). The CDR3 has 14 residues. The V end was cut by 4 bases, the J end by 8 bases, with 18 bases between. The germline V gene has CDR1 MNHEY and CDR2 SVGEGT. As DNA, the CDR3 is TGTGCCAGCAGTTCTGGGGCCCGACCTGGGCAGCAGTACTTC. Amino acid sequence: CASSSGARPGQQYF.

This clonotype was recorded many times. The rearrangement uses TRBV10-3 and TRBJ2-7; 11 bases map to TRBD1. This CDR3 has 15 residues. J lost 1 base, V lost 10 bases, and 9 bases had no gene match. Germline values: CDR1 ENHRY, CDR2 SYGVKD. CDR3 coding DNA: TGTGCCACCGTCGACGGGGACAGGGGGTCCTACGAGCAGTACTTC. This encodes CATVDGDRGSYEQYF.

Ten or more counts support this clonotype. The V and J genes are TRBV5-4 and TRBJ2-6; no clear D gene. Germline CDR1 is SGHNT and CDR2 is YYREEE (reference sequence). V lost 0 bases to trimming and J lost 3 bases, with 16 bases between them. This CDR3 region has 18 residues. CDR3 nucleotide sequence: TGTGCCAGCAGCTTGGAGAAGGGCGTGCGGAATGGGGCCAACGTCCTGACTTTC. It specifies CASSLEKGVRNGANVLTF.

By share, this clonotype ranks as medium-sized. The chain is built from TRBV19 and TRBJ1-2; TRBD1 might be the D (6 bases). Germline assignment: CDR1 LNHDA and CDR2 SQIVND (reference sequence). The CDR3 is 14 amino acids. V lost 6 bases and J lost 5, with 16 bases in between. The CDR3 bases are TGTGCCAGTAGGTCCGTTGACAGGCGATATGGCTACACCTTC. It codes for CASRSVDRRYGYTF.

This clonotype was counted many times. DNA for the CDR3: TGTGCCAGCAGAATAGACGGGACAGCTAATGAAAAACTGTTTTTT. This sequence encodes CASRIDGTANEKLFF. The chain recombines TRBV2 with TRBJ1-4; 7 nucleotides line up with TRBD1. Germline lookup yields CDR1 SNHLY and CDR2 FYNNEI. This CDR3 is 15 amino acids long. V shed 6 bases and J 3 bases; nucleotides not matched to a gene: 7.

This clonotype counts as medium-sized. The rearrangement uses TRBV20-1 and TRBJ2-3; 12 bases fit TRBD2. Losses at the gene ends were 4 bases for V and 4 bases for J; bases not matched to a gene: 9. Germline V gene lookup returns CDR1 DFQATT and CDR2 SNEGSKA (reference sequence). The length of the CDR3 is 16 residues. CDR3 bases: TGCAGTGCTACCCCCGGACTAGCGGGGAGAGCAGATACGCAGTATTTT. Translating it yields CSATPGLAGRADTQYF.

This clonotype was detected ten times or more. In DNA, the CDR3 is TGTGCCAGCAGTGAACTGGGTGTGCGGAACGAAAAACTGTTTTTT. It specifies CASSELGVRNEKLFF. This chain joins TRBV2 and TRBJ1-4; D gene unclear. This CDR3 contains 15 residues. V was pared by 2 bases and J by 8 bases, with 15 bases between. Germline-derived CDR1 and CDR2 are SNHLY and FYNNEI.

In this sample, this clonotype turned up many times. The genes are TRBV6-5 and TRBJ2-7; D not certain. Germline-derived CDR1 and CDR2 are MNHEY and SVGAGI. Between the trimmed V and J ends, which lost 4 bases and 2 bases, there was a span of 9 bases. The CDR3 loop spans 13 amino acids. The CDR3 DNA follows: TGTGCCAGCAGTTCTGCCGGAACCTACGAGCAGTACTTC. This encodes CASSSAGTYEQYF.

This clonotype occurred many times. The rearrangement joins TRBV12-3 or TRBV12-4 to TRBJ1-6, with D unresolved. CDR3 length: 14 residues. V was clipped by 8 bases and J by 6 bases, with 14 bases between them. CDR3 DNA sequence: TGTGCCAGCGGCGAGGGTGCCAGTAATTCACCCCTCCACTTT. This translates into CASGEGASNSPLHF.

This clonotype was seen at least ten times. The chain joins TRBV12-3 or TRBV12-4 to TRBJ2-5; TRBD2 is a possible D gene (6 bases). V lost 7 bases and J lost 5, with 14 bases in between. The CDR3 length is 13 residues. CDR3 protein: CASNSDGGETQYF. DNA of the CDR3: TGTGCCAGCAACTCCGACGGAGGGGAGACCCAGTACTTC.

In its sample, this clonotype is medium-sized (0.01 to 0.1%). The J gene is TRBJ2-2, the V gene TRBV29-1; D is unclear. The CDR3 runs 13 residues. CDR1 and CDR2 (germline): SQVTM, ANQGSEA. V lost 4 bases to trimming and J lost 5 bases, with 11 bases between them. The CDR3 DNA is TGCAGCGTTGGGGTGTTGGGAACCGGGGAGCTGTTTTTT. Protein: CSVGVLGTGELFF.

In its sample, this clonotype ranks as medium-sized. The chain joins TRBV2 to TRBJ2-1; 9 bases fit TRBD2. Germline lookup yields CDR1 SNHLY and CDR2 FYNNEI. V lost 3 bases, J lost 3 bases, and 3 bases stayed unmatched. CDR3 length equals 15 residues. In DNA, the CDR3 is TGTGCCAGCAGTGATAGTAGCGGGAGCTACAATGAGCAGTTCTTC. This encodes CASSDSSGSYNEQFF. The complete variable domain, with remaining parts taken from reference TRBV2 and TRBJ2-1, reads EPEVTQTPSHQVTQMGQEVILRCVPISNHLYFYWYRQILGQKVEFLVSFYNNEISEKSEIFDDQFSVERPDGSNFTLKIRSTKLEDSAMYFCASSDSSGSYNEQFFGPGTRLTVL.

Ten or more counts support this clonotype. In DNA, the CDR3 is TGTGCCAGCAGCCCCCGGCCGGGGGACGAGCAGTACTTC. This gives the protein CASSPRPGDEQYF. This chain joins TRBV7-9 and TRBJ2-7, with D perhaps matching TRBD2 (6 bases). V was cut by 5 bases and J by 5 bases, with 13 bases left in between. CDR3 length: 13 residues. Looked up from germline, CDR1 is SEHNR and CDR2 is FQNEAQ (reference sequence).

Ten or more counts support this clonotype. CDR3 coding DNA: TGCGCCAGCAACGAGGGGGAAATGAACACTGAAGCTTTCTTT. This codes for CASNEGEMNTEAFF. The chain is built from TRBV5-1 and TRBJ1-1; D may be TRBD1 (6 bases). The CDR3 is 14 residues long. Germline values: CDR1 SGHRS, CDR2 YFSETQ. V was trimmed by 6 bases and J by 0 bases, leaving 12 bases between them.